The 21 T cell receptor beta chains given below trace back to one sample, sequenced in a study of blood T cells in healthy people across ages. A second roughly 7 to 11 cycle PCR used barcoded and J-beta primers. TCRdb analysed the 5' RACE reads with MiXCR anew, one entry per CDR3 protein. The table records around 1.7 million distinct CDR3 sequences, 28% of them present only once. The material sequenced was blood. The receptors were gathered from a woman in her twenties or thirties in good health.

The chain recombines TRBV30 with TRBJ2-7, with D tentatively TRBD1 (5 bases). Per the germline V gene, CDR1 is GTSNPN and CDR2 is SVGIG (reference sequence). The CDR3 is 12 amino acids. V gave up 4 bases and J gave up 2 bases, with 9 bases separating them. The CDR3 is CAWIAGPYEQYF. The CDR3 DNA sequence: TGTGCCTGGATTGCAGGGCCCTACGAGCAGTACTTC.

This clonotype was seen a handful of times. The CDR3 reads CSAPNVGGAYEQYF. In nucleotides, the CDR3 is TGCAGTGCCCCTAATGTCGGGGGGGCCTACGAGCAGTACTTC. The J gene is TRBJ2-7, the V gene TRBV20-1; 8 bases agree with TRBD2. The germline gives CDR1 DFQATT, CDR2 SNEGSKA (reference sequence). Trimming at V came to 6 bases and at J to 2 bases, leaving 9 bases not matched to a gene. This CDR3 is built from 14 residues.

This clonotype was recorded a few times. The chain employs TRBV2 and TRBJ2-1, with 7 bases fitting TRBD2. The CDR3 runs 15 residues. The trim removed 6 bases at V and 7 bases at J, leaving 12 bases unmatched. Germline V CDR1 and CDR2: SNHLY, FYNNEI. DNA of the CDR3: TGTGCCAGCAGCTTACTTCGGGAGGTTGGTAATGAGCAGTTCTTC. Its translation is CASSLLREVGNEQFF. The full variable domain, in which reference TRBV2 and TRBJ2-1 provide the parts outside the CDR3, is EPEVTQTPSHQVTQMGQEVILRCVPISNHLYFYWYRQILGQKVEFLVSFYNNEISEKSEIFDDQFSVERPDGSNFTLKIRSTKLEDSAMYFCASSLLREVGNEQFFGPGTRLTVL.

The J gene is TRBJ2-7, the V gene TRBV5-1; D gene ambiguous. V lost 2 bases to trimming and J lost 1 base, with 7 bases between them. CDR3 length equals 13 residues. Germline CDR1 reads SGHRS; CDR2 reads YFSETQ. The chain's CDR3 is CASSFDKSYEQYF. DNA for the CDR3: TGCGCCAGCAGCTTTGACAAGTCCTACGAGCAGTACTTC.

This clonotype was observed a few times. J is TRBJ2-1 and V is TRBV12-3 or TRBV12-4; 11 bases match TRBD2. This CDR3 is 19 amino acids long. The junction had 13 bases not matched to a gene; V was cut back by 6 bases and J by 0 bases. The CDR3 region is CASSPHSGRAQSSYNEQFF. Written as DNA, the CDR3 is TGTGCCAGCAGCCCACATAGCGGGAGGGCCCAGAGCTCCTACAATGAGCAGTTCTTC.

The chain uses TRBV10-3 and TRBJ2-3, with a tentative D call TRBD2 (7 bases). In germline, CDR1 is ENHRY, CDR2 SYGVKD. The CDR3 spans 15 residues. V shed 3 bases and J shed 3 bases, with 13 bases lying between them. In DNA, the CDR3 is TGTGCCATCAGTGATAAGGAGGGGGGGACAGATACGCAGTATTTT. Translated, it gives CAISDKEGGTDTQYF.

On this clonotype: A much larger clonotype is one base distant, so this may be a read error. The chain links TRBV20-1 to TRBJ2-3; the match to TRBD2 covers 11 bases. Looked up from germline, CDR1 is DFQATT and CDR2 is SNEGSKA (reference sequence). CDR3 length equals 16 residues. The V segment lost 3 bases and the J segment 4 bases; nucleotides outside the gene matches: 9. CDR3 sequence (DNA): TGCAGTGCTAGGACTAGCGGGACGCCTAGCGCAGATACGCAGTATTTT. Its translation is CSARTSGTPSADTQYF.

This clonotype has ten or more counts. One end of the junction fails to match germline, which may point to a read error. The CDR3 region is CASSLARASTDTQYF. The CDR3 region has the DNA TGCGCCAGCAGCTTGGCCAGGGCTAGCACAGATACGCAGTATTTT. This sequence joins TRBV7-2 and TRBJ2-3; weak D call: TRBD1 (5 bases). The CDR3 sequence is 15 residues long. Germline V gene data show CDR1 as SGHTA and CDR2 as FQGNSA.

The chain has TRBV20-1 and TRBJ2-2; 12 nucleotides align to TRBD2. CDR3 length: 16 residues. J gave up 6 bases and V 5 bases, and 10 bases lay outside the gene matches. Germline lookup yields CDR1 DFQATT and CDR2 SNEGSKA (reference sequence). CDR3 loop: CSAGGLAGGPSGELFF. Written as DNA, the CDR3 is TGCAGTGCTGGAGGGCTAGCGGGGGGGCCGTCCGGGGAGCTGTTTTTT.

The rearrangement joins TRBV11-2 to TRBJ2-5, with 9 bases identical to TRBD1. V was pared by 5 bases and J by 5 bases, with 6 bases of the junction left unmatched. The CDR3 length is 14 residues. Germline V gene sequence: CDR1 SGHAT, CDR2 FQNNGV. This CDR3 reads CASSRDRARETQYF. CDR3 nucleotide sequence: TGTGCCAGCAGCAGGGACAGGGCCCGGGAGACCCAGTACTTC.

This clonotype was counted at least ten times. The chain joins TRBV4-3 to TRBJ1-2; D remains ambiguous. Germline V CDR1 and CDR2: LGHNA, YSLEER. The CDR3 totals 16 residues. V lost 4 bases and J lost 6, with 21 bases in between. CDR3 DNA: TGCGCCAGCAGCCCCAGTGTGAGGGTGGTGAGTCATGGCTACACCTTC. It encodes CASSPSVRVVSHGYTF.

CDR3 bases: TGTGCCAGCAGTTATTCTCTAGCGGGCCTCTTTGACAATGAGCAGTTCTTC. This translates into CASSYSLAGLFDNEQFF. This chain uses TRBV6-5 with TRBJ2-1; 8 nucleotides line up with TRBD2. CDR1 is MNHEY, CDR2 SVGAGI, per germline. CDR3 length equals 17 residues. V was clipped by 3 bases and J by 5 bases; unmatched bases: 12.

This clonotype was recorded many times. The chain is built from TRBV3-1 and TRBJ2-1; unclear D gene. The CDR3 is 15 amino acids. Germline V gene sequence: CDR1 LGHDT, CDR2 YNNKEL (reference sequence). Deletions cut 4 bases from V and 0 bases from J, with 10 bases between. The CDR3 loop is CASSLDSRSYNEQFF. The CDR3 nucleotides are TGTGCCAGCAGCCTAGACTCCCGCTCCTACAATGAGCAGTTCTTC.

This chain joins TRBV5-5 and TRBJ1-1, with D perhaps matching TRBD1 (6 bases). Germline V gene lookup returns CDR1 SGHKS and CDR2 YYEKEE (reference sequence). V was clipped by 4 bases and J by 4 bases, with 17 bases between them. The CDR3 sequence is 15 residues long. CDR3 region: CASSMSGAGLTEAFF. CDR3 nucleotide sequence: TGTGCCAGCAGCATGTCAGGGGCAGGGCTCACTGAAGCTTTCTTT.

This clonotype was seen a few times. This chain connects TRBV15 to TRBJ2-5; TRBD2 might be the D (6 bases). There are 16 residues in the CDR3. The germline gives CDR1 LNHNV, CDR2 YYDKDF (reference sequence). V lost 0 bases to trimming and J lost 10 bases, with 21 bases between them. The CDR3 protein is CATSRDGSGSAGSQYF. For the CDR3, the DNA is TGTGCCACCAGCAGAGACGGTAGCGGCTCTGCCGGGAGCCAGTACTTC.

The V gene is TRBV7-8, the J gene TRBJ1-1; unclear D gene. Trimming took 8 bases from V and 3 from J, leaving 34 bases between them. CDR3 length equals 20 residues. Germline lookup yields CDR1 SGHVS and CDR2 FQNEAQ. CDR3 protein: CASVNTFGPSNDVTYTEAFF. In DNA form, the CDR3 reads TGTGCCAGCGTAAACACATTTGGACCGTCGAACGATGTAACTTACACTGAAGCTTTCTTT. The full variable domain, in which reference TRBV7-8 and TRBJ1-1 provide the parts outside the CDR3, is GAGVSQSPRYKVAKRGQDVALRCDPISGHVSLFWYQQALGQGPEFLTYFQNEAQLDKSGLPSDRFFAERPEGSVSTLKIQRTQQEDSAVYLCASVNTFGPSNDVTYTEAFFGQGTRLTVV.

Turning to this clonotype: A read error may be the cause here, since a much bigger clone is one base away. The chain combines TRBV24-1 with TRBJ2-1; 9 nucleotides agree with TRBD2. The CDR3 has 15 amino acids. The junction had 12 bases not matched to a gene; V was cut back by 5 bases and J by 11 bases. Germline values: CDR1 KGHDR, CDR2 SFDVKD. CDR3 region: CATSGPSGAPLKQFF. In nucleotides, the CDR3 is TGTGCCACCAGTGGCCCTAGCGGGGCTCCGTTGAAGCAGTTCTTC.

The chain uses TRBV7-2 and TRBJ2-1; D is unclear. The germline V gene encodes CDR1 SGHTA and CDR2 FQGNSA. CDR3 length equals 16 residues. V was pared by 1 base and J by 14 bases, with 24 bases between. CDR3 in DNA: TGTGCCAGCAGCTTAGGCGGCCCGGTAAGGAAGCAGAGCAAGTTCTTC. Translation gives CASSLGGPVRKQSKFF.

The CDR3 protein is CASSRLAGGPRQETQYF. The CDR3 bases are TGTGCCAGCAGCAGACTAGCGGGAGGGCCTCGGCAAGAGACCCAGTACTTC. The chain has TRBV12-3 or TRBV12-4 and TRBJ2-5, with 14 bases that match TRBD2. This CDR3 contains 17 residues. V shed 6 bases and J 2 bases; nucleotides not matched to a gene: 8.

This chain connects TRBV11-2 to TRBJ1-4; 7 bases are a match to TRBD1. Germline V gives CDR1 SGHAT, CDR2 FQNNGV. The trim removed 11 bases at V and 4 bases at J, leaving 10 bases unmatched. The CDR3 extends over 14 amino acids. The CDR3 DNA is TGTGCCCAAAACCGGACAGGTGGTAATGAAAAACTGTTTTTT. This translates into CAQNRTGGNEKLFF.

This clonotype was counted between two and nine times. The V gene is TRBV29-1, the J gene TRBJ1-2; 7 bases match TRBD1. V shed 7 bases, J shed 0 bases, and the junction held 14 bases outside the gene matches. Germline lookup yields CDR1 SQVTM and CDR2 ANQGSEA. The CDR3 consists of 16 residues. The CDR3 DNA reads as TGCAGCGCCTGGAGACAGGGACCGAAAGCTAACTATGGCTACACCTTC. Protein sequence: CSAWRQGPKANYGYTF. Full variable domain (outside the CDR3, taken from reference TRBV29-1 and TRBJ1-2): SAVISQKPSRDICQRGTSLTIQCQVDSQVTMMFWYRQQPGQSLTLIATANQGSEATYESGFVIDKFPISRPNLTFSTLTVSNMSPEDSSIYLCSAWRQGPKANYGYTFGSGTRLTVV.